The T cell receptor beta chain under discussion was sequenced for a study of blood T cell repertoires in COVID-19. Across the study: Samples came from the United States, Italy and Spain, spanning acute and convalescent COVID-19. From T cells, B-cell-depleted T cells, or PBMCs came the material, which was cDNA or gDNA.

V lost 4 bases and J lost 12, with 29 bases in between. Germline V CDR1 and CDR2: SGDLS, YYNGEE. This CDR3 region has 17 residues. As originally analysed: Estimates of nucleated cell counts were drawn from the amplification of reference gene primers. Sequencing used immunoSEQ multiplex PCR; TCRdb keeps in-frame clones, though not all of them. Clone size and V and J calls were adopted from that table, with D and trimming inferred from the DNA. This sample has roughly 190,000 clones, with approximately 80% found just once. The V and J genes are TRBV9 and TRBJ2-1, with TRBD2 as a possible D gene (6 bases). This receptor was taken from a human donor in a cohort sampled during active COVID-19. Sequencing was done on a sample of peripheral blood. As DNA, the CDR3 is TGTGCCAGCAGCACGTCCCGGGACGGGGGAGCCCTTTGGGCGCAGTTCTTC. This translates into CASSTSRDGGALWAQFF. The variable domain in full, with the rest retrieved from reference TRBV9 and TRBJ2-1, is DSGVTQTPKHLITATGQRVTLRCSPRSGDLSVYWYQQSLDQGLQFLIQYYNGEERAKGNILERFSAQQFPDLHSELNLSSLELGDSALYFCASSTSRDGGALWAQFFGPGTRLTVL.